This is a list of T cell receptor beta chains from one sample in a study of T cells of healthy individuals. Each CDR3 protein gets one entry after TCRdb re-called the 5' RACE reads with MiXCR. The table has 75,000 to 95,000 distinct CDR3 sequences, about 5.5% seen once. The receptor source for this set is a female donor in good health. Each CDR3 is given with its conserved first and last residue. Clone sizes are given selectively: once, few, many, or a class where the clone is expanded.

v_call: TRBV7-2
clone_size: many
j_call: TRBJ1-2
cdr3_aa: CASSLNSFYTF

v_call: TRBV5-5
clone_size: few
j_call: TRBJ2-2
cdr3_aa: CASSLVQDRGNTGELFF

v_call: TRBV10-3
clone_size: many
j_call: TRBJ1-5
cdr3_aa: CATAGTNNQPQHF

v_call: TRBV6-2/TRBV6-3
clone_size: many
j_call: TRBJ1-1
cdr3_aa: CASSYGQIKRMNTEAFF

v_call: TRBV29-1
clone_size: many
j_call: TRBJ2-5
cdr3_aa: CSVEDRGQETQYF

v_call: TRBV11-2
clone_size: few
j_call: TRBJ2-7
cdr3_aa: CASSPALRGNEQYF

v_call: TRBV6-5
clone_size: many
j_call: TRBJ2-6
cdr3_aa: CASSYGTGGANVLTF

v_call: TRBV5-1
clone_size: -
j_call: TRBJ1-3
cdr3_aa: CASSMVGTEIYF

v_call: TRBV9
clone_size: many
j_call: TRBJ2-2
cdr3_aa: CASSVDPLTVGELFF

v_call: TRBV7-2
clone_size: many
j_call: TRBJ2-5
cdr3_aa: CASGGGAGVEETQYF

v_call: TRBV28
clone_size: many
j_call: TRBJ2-7
cdr3_aa: CASRPGGSSYEQYF

v_call: TRBV4-1
clone_size: many
j_call: TRBJ2-4
cdr3_aa: CASSPLGVAKNIQYF

v_call: TRBV6-2/TRBV6-3
clone_size: -
j_call: TRBJ2-4
cdr3_aa: CASSLRLALAKNIQYF

v_call: TRBV7-9
clone_size: -
j_call: TRBJ2-7
cdr3_aa: CASSLVRQHEQYF

v_call: TRBV29-1
clone_size: -
j_call: TRBJ1-3
cdr3_aa: CSVEDDRARGNTIYF

v_call: TRBV15
clone_size: many
j_call: TRBJ2-7
cdr3_aa: CATSNRGGQYF

v_call: TRBV7-2
clone_size: -
j_call: TRBJ1-5
cdr3_aa: CASRATFNQPQHF

v_call: TRBV7-9
clone_size: many
j_call: TRBJ2-2
cdr3_aa: CASSPTTSGNTGELFF

v_call: TRBV4-1
clone_size: many
j_call: TRBJ1-4
cdr3_aa: CASSQSRGRTNEKLFF

v_call: TRBV28
clone_size: few
j_call: TRBJ2-7
cdr3_aa: CASSPLTVLSYEQYF

v_call: TRBV6-2/TRBV6-3
clone_size: many
j_call: TRBJ2-2
cdr3_aa: CASSWITARPSAGELFF

v_call: TRBV18
clone_size: -
j_call: TRBJ1-3
cdr3_aa: CASSPGPLVSGNTIYF

v_call: TRBV11-2
clone_size: many
j_call: TRBJ2-3
cdr3_aa: CASSRFGTGRVNTQYF

v_call: TRBV7-2
clone_size: many
j_call: TRBJ2-5
cdr3_aa: CASSLSLIETQYF

v_call: TRBV6-1
clone_size: many
j_call: TRBJ2-7
cdr3_aa: CASSEQSYEQYF

v_call: TRBV28
clone_size: -
j_call: TRBJ2-4
cdr3_aa: CASQSGGSLAKNIQYF

v_call: TRBV15
clone_size: many
j_call: TRBJ2-3
cdr3_aa: CATARGFTDTQYF

v_call: TRBV30
clone_size: many
j_call: TRBJ2-1
cdr3_aa: CAWTNVDDNEQFF

v_call: TRBV12-3/TRBV12-4
clone_size: many
j_call: TRBJ1-5
cdr3_aa: CASSSFGGGEGNQPQHF

v_call: TRBV6-5
clone_size: -
j_call: TRBJ2-6
cdr3_aa: CASSYSSGSGANVLTF

v_call: TRBV5-1
clone_size: few
j_call: TRBJ2-5
cdr3_aa: CASSLGQTYQETQYF

v_call: TRBV28
clone_size: many
j_call: TRBJ2-7
cdr3_aa: CASSWATASYEQYF

v_call: TRBV12-3/TRBV12-4
clone_size: many
j_call: TRBJ1-1
cdr3_aa: CASSRYEAFF

v_call: TRBV2
clone_size: few
j_call: TRBJ1-2
cdr3_aa: CATDRREDRYGYTF

v_call: TRBV7-9
clone_size: many
j_call: TRBJ1-2
cdr3_aa: CASSLDMGDPNGYTF

v_call: TRBV2
clone_size: many
j_call: TRBJ1-3
cdr3_aa: CASRVAGNTIYF

v_call: TRBV6-1
clone_size: many
j_call: TRBJ2-7
cdr3_aa: CASSGSGQVDEQYF

v_call: TRBV10-3
clone_size: few
j_call: TRBJ1-1
cdr3_aa: CAITTGEHTEAFF

v_call: TRBV7-3
clone_size: -
j_call: TRBJ1-1
cdr3_aa: CASSSRPDSEAFF

v_call: TRBV20-1
clone_size: many
j_call: TRBJ2-7
cdr3_aa: CSARPNLGTGGYEQYF

v_call: TRBV7-2
clone_size: -
j_call: TRBJ2-1
cdr3_aa: CASSLGNYNEQFF

v_call: TRBV10-3
clone_size: -
j_call: TRBJ1-1
cdr3_aa: CAISKPGTGNTEAFF

v_call: TRBV5-6
clone_size: many
j_call: TRBJ2-3
cdr3_aa: CASSLPKITDTQYF

v_call: TRBV6-5
clone_size: many
j_call: TRBJ2-5
cdr3_aa: CASSYSRETQYF

v_call: TRBV30
clone_size: many
j_call: TRBJ2-2
cdr3_aa: CAWSATNTGELFF

v_call: TRBV6-2/TRBV6-3
clone_size: many
j_call: TRBJ2-3
cdr3_aa: CASSRTSGRNTQYF

v_call: TRBV4-3
clone_size: many
j_call: TRBJ2-7
cdr3_aa: CASSQDQRASLYEQYF

v_call: TRBV15
clone_size: many
j_call: TRBJ2-7
cdr3_aa: CATSRDFRVMDYEQYF

v_call: TRBV15
clone_size: few
j_call: TRBJ1-1
cdr3_aa: CATSGELNTEAFF

v_call: TRBV4-2
clone_size: many
j_call: TRBJ1-5
cdr3_aa: CASSQGTNSNQPQHF

v_call: TRBV24-1
clone_size: many
j_call: TRBJ2-1
cdr3_aa: CATSDLSGSHYNYNEQFF

v_call: TRBV5-1
clone_size: many
j_call: TRBJ1-1
cdr3_aa: CASSFAGNTEAFF

v_call: TRBV6-6
clone_size: many
j_call: TRBJ2-5
cdr3_aa: CASSQGDRFQETQYF

v_call: TRBV4-3
clone_size: few
j_call: TRBJ1-6
cdr3_aa: CASSQEATGEYSPLHF

v_call: TRBV6-5
clone_size: -
j_call: TRBJ1-4
cdr3_aa: CASSYSAGGEKLFF